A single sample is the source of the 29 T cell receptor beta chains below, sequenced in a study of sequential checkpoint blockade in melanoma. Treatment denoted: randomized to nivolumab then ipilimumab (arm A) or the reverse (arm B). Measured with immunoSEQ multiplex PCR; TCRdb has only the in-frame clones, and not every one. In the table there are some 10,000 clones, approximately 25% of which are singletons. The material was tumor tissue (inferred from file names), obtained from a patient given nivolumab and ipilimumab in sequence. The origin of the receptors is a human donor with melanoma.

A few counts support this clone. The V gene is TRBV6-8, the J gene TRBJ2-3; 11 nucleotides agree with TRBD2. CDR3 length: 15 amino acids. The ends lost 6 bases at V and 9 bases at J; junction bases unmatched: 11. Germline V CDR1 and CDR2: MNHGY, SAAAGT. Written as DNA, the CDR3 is TGTGCCAGCAGCGCCGGGACTAGCGGTTCGGGGACGCAGTATTTT. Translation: CASSAGTSGSGTQYF.

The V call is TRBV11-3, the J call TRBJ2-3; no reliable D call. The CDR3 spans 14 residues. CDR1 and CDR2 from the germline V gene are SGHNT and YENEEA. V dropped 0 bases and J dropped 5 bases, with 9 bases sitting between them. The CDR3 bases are TGTGCCAGCAGCTTAGACAGTAGTGGAGATACGCAGTATTTT. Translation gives CASSLDSSGDTQYF.

The CDR3 protein is CASSIDGAGLAYPYTDTQYF. CDR3 bases: TGTGCCAGTAGTATCGACGGAGCGGGACTAGCTTACCCCTACACAGATACGCAGTATTTT. J is TRBJ2-3 and V is TRBV19; 9 bases are shared with TRBD2. The germline V gene encodes CDR1 LNHDA and CDR2 SQIVND (reference sequence). V trimming: 3 bases; J trimming: 2 bases; junction bases outside the gene matches: 18. This CDR3 contains 20 residues.

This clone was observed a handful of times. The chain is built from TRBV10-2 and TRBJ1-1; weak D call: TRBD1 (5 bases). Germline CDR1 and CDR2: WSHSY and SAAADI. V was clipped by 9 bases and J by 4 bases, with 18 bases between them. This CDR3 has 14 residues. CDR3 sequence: CASNIGGVFTEAFF. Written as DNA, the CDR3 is TGCGCCAGTAACATCGGGGGAGTATTCACTGAAGCTTTCTTT.

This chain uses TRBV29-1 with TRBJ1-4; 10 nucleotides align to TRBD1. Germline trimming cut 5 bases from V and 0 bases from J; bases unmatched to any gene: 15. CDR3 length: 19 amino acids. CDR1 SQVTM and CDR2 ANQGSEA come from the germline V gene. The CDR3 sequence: CSVLARDRGQKPTNEKLFF. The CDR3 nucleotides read TGCAGCGTTTTAGCCCGGGACAGGGGACAGAAACCAACTAATGAAAAACTGTTTTTT. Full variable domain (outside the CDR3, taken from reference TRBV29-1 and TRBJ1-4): SAVISQKPSRDICQRGTSLTIQCQVDSQVTMMFWYRQQPGQSLTLIATANQGSEATYESGFVIDKFPISRPNLTFSTLTVSNMSPEDSSIYLCSVLARDRGQKPTNEKLFFGSGTQLSVL.

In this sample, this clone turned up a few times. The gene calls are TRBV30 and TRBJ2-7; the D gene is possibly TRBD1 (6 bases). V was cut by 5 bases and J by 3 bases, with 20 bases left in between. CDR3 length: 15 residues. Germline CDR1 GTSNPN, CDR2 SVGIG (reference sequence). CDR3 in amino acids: CAWDSRARGFYEQYF. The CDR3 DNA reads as TGTGCCTGGGACTCGAGGGCCAGGGGCTTCTACGAGCAGTACTTC.

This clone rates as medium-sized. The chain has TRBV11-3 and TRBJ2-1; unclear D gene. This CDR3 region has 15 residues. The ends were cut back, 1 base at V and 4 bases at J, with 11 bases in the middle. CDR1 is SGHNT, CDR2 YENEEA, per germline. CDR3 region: CASSLGSPVYNEQFF. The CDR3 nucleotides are TGTGCCAGCAGCTTAGGGTCACCGGTGTACAATGAGCAGTTCTTC.

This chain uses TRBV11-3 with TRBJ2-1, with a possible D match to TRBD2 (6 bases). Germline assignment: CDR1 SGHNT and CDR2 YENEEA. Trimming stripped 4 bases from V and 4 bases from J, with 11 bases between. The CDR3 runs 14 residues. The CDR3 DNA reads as TGTGCCAGCAGCTACGGGACTCTTTACAATGAGCAGTTCTTC. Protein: CASSYGTLYNEQFF.

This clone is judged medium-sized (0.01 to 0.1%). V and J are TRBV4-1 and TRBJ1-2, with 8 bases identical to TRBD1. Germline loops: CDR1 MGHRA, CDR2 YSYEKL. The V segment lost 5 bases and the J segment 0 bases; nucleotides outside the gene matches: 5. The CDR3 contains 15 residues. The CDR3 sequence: CASSTRTGPNYGYTF. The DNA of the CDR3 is TGCGCCAGCAGCACCCGGACAGGGCCTAACTATGGCTACACCTTC.

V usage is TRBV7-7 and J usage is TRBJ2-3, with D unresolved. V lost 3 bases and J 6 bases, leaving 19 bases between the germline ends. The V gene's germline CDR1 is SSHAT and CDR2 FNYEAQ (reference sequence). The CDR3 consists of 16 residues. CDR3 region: CASSLRVELLGDTQYF. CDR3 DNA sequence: TGTGCCAGCAGCTTGAGAGTAGAGCTCCTGGGGGATACGCAGTATTTT. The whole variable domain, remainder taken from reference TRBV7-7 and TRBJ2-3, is GAGVSQSPRYKVTKRGQDVTLRCDPISSHATLYWYQQALGQGPEFLTYFNYEAQPDKSGLPSDRFSAERPEGSISTLTIQRTEQRDSAMYRCASSLRVELLGDTQYFGPGTRLTVL.

The CDR3 protein is CSGRAVNSPLHF. CDR3 in DNA: TGCAGCGGTCGGGCGGTAAATTCACCCCTCCACTTT. The chain links TRBV29-1 to TRBJ1-6; D call uncertain. Germline CDR1 reads SQVTM; CDR2 reads ANQGSEA. Trimming stripped 7 bases from V and 7 bases from J, with 11 bases between. The CDR3 totals 12 residues.

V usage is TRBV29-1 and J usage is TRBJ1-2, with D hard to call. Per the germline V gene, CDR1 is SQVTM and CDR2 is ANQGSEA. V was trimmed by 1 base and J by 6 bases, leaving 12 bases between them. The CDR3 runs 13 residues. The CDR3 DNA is TGCAGCGTTGAAGGACGCGGGCCTCATGGCTACACCTTC. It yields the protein CSVEGRGPHGYTF.

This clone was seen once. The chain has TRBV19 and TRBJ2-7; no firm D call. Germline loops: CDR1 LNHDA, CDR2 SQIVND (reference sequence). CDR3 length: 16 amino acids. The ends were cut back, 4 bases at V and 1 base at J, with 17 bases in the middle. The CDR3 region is CASSRYPAEISYEQYF. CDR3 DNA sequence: TGTGCCAGTAGTAGGTACCCGGCAGAGATTTCCTACGAGCAGTACTTC.

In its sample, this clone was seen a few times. The CDR3 bases are TGTGCCAGCAGCGCTACTACAGGGGAAACTGGCTACACCTTC. Encoded protein: CASSATTGETGYTF. The gene calls are TRBV9 and TRBJ1-2; 7 nucleotides align to TRBD1. This CDR3 is 14 amino acids long. Germline trimming cut 3 bases from V and 7 bases from J; bases unmatched to any gene: 9. Germline CDR1 reads SGDLS; CDR2 reads YYNGEE.

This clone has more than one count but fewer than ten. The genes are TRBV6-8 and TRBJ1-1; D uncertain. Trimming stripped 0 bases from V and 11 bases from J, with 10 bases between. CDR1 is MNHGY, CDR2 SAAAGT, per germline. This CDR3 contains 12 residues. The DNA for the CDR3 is TGTGCCAGCAGTTACTCGGGAACAGCTGCTTTCTTT. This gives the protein CASSYSGTAAFF.

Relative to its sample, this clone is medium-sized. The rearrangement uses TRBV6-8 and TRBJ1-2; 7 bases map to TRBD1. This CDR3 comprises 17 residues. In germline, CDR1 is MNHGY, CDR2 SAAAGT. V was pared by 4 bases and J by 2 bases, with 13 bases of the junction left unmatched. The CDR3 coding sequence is TGTGCCAGCAGTTCATCCGGGACAGCTTTTTCGAACTATGGCTACACCTTC. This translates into CASSSSGTAFSNYGYTF.

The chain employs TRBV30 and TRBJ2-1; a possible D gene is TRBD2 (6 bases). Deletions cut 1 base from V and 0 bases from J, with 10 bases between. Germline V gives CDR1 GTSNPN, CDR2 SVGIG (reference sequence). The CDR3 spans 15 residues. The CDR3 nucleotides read TGTGCCTGGAGTGGTGGGAGGAGCTCCTACAATGAGCAGTTCTTC. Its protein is CAWSGGRSSYNEQFF.

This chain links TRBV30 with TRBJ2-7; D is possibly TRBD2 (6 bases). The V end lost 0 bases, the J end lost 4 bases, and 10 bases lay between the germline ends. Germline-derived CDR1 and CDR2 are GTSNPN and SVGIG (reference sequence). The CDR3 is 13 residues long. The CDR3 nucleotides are TGTGCCTGGAGTGTCGGGGGAGGATACGAGCAGTACTTC. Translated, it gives CAWSVGGGYEQYF. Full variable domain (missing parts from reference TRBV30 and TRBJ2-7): SQTIHQWPATLVQPVGSPLSLECTVEGTSNPNLYWYRQAAGRGLQLLFYSVGIGQISSEVPQNLSASRPQDRQFILSSKKLLLSDSGFYLCAWSVGGGYEQYFGPGTRLTVT.

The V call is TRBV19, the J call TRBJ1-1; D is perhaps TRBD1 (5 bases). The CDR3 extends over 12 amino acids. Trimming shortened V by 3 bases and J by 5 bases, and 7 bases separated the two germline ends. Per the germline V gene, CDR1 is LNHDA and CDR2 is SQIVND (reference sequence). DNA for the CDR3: TGTGCCAGTAGTATGGAGGGGACTGAAGCTTTCTTT. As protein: CASSMEGTEAFF.

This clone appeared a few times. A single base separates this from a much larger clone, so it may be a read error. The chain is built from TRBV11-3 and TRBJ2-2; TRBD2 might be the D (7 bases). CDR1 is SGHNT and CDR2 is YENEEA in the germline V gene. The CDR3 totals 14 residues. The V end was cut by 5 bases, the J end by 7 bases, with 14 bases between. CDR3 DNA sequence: TGTGCCAGCAGCCAAGGGGGGGGCCACGGGGAGCTGTTTTTT. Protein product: CASSQGGGHGELFF.

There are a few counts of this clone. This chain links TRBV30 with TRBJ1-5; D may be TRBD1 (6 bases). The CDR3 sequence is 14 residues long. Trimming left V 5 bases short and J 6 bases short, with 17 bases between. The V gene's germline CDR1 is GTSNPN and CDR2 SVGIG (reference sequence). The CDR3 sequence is CAWGNQGRGQPQHF. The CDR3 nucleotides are TGTGCCTGGGGGAATCAGGGGCGAGGTCAGCCCCAGCATTTT.

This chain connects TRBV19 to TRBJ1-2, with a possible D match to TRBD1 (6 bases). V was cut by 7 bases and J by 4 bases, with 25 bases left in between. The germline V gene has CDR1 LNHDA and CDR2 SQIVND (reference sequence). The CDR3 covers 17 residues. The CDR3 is CASTQVWGARGGYGYTF. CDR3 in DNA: TGTGCCAGTACCCAAGTATGGGGGGCCAGGGGCGGCTATGGCTACACCTTC. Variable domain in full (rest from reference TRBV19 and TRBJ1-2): DGGITQSPKYLFRKEGQNVTLSCEQNLNHDAMYWYRQDPGQGLRLIYYSQIVNDFQKGDIAEGYSVSREKKESFPLTVTSAQKNPTAFYLCASTQVWGARGGYGYTFGSGTRLTVV.

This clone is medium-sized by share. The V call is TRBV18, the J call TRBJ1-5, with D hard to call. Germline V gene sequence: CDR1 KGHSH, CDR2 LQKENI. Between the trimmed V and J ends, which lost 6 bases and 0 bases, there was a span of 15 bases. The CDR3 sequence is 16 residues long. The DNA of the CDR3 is TGTGCCAGCTCTCCCGAGGAGGGCTATAGCAATCAGCCCCAGCATTTT. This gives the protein CASSPEEGYSNQPQHF.

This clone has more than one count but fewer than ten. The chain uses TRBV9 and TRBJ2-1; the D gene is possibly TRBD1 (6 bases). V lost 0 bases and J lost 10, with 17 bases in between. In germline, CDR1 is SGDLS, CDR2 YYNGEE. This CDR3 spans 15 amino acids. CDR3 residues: CASSVGQGTLGEQFF. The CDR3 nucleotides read TGTGCCAGCAGCGTAGGTCAGGGGACCCTGGGGGAGCAGTTCTTC.

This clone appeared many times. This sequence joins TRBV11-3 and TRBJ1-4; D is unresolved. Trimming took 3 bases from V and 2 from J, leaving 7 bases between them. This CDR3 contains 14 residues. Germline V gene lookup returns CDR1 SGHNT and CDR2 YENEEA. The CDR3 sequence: CASSLRSTNEKLFF. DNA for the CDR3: TGTGCCAGCAGCTTGAGGTCTACTAATGAAAAACTGTTTTTT.

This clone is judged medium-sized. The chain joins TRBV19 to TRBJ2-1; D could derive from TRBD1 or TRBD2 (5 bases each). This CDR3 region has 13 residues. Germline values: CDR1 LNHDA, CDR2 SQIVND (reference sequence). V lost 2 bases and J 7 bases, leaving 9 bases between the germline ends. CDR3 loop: CASSIRGGNEQFF. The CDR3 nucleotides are TGTGCCAGTAGTATACGGGGCGGGAATGAGCAGTTCTTC. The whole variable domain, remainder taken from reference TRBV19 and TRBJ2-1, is DGGITQSPKYLFRKEGQNVTLSCEQNLNHDAMYWYRQDPGQGLRLIYYSQIVNDFQKGDIAEGYSVSREKKESFPLTVTSAQKNPTAFYLCASSIRGGNEQFFGPGTRLTVL.

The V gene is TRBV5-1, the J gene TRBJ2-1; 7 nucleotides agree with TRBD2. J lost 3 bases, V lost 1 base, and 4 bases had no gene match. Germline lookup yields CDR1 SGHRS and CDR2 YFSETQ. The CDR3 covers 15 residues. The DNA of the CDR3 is TGCGCCAGCAGCTTGTTGGGAGGGGACTACAATGAGCAGTTCTTC. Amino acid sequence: CASSLLGGDYNEQFF.

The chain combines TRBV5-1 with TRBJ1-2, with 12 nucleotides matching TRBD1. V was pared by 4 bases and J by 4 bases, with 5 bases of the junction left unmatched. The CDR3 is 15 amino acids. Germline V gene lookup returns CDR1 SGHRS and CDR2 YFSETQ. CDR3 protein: CASSEGQGATYGYTF. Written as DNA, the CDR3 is TGCGCCAGCAGCGAGGGACAGGGGGCGACCTATGGCTACACCTTC. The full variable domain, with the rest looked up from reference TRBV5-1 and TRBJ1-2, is KAGVTQTPRYLIKTRGQQVTLSCSPISGHRSVSWYQQTPGQGLQFLFEYFSETQRNKGNFPGRFSGRQFSNSRSEMNVSTLELGDSALYLCASSEGQGATYGYTFGSGTRLTVV.

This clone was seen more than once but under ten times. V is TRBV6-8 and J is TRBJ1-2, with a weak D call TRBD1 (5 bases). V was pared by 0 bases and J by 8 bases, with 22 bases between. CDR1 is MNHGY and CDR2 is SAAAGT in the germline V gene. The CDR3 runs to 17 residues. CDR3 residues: CASSYSDPFLTASGYTF. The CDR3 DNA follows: TGTGCCAGCAGTTACTCTGACCCTTTTCTGACAGCGTCCGGCTACACCTTC.